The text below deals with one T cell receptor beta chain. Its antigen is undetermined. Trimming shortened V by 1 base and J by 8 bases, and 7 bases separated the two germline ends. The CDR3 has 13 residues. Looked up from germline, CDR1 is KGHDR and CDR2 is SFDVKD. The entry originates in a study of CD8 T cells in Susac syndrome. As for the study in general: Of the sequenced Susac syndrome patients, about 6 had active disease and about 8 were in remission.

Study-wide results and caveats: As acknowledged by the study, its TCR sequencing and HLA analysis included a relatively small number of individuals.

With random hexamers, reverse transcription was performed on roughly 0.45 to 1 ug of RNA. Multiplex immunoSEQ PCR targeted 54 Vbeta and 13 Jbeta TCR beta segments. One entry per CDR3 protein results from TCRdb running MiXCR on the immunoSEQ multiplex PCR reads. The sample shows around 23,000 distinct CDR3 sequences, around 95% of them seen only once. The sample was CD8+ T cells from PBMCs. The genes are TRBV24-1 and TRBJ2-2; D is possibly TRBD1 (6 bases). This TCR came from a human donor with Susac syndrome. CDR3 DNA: TGTGCCACCAGTGATTTCGACAGGGGGGAGCTGTTTTTT. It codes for CATSDFDRGELFF.